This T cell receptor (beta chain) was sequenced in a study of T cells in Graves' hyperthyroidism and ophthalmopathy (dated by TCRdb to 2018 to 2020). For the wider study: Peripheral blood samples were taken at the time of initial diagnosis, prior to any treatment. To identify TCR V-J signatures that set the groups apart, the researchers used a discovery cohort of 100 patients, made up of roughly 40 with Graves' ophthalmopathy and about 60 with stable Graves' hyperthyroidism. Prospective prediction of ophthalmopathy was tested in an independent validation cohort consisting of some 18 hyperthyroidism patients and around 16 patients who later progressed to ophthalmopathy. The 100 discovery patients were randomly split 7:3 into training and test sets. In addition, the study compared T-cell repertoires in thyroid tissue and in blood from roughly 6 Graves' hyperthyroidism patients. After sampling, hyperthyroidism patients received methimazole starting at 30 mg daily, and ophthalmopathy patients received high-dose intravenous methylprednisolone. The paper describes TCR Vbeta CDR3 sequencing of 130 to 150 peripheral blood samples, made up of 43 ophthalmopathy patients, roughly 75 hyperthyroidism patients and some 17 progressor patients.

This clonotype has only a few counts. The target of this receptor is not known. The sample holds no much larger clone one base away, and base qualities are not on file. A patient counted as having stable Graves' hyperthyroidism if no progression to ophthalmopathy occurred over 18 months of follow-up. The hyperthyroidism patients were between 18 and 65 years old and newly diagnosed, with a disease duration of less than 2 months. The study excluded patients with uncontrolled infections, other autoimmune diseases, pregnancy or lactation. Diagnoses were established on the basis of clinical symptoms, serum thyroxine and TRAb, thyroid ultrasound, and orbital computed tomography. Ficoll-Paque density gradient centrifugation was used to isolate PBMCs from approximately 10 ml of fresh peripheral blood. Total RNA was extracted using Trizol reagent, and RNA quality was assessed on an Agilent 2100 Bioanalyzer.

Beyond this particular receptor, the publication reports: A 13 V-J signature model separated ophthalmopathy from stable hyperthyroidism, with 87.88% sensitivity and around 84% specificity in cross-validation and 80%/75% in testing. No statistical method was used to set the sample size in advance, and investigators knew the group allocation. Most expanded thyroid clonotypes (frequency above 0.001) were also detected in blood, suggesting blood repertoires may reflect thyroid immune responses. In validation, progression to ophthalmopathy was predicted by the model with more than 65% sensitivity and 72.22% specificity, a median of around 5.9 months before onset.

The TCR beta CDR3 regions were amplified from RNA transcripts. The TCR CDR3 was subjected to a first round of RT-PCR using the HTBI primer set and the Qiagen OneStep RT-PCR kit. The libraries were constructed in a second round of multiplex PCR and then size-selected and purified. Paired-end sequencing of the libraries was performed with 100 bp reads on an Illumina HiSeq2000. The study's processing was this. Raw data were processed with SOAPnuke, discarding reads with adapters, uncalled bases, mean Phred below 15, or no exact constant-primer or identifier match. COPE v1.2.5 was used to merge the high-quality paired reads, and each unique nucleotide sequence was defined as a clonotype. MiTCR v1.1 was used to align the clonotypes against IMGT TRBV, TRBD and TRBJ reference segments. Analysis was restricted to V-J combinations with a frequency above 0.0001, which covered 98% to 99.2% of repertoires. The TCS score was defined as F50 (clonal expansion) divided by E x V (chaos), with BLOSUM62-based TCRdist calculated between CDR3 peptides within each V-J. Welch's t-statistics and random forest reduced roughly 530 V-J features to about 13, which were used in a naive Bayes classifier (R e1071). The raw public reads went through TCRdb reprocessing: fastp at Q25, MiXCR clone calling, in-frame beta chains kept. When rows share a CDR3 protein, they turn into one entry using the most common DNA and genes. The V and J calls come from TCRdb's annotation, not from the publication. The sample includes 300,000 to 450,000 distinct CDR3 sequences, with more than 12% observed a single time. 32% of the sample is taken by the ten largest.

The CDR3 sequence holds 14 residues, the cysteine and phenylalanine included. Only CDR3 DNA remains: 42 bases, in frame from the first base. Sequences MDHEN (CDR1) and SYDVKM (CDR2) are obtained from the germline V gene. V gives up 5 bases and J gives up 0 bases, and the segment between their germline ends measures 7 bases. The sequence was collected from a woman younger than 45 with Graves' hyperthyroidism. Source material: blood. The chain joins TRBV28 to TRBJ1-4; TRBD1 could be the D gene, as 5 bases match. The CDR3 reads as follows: CASSDSSTNEKLFF. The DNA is TGTGCCAGCAGTGACAGTTCAACTAATGAAAAACTGTTTTTT.